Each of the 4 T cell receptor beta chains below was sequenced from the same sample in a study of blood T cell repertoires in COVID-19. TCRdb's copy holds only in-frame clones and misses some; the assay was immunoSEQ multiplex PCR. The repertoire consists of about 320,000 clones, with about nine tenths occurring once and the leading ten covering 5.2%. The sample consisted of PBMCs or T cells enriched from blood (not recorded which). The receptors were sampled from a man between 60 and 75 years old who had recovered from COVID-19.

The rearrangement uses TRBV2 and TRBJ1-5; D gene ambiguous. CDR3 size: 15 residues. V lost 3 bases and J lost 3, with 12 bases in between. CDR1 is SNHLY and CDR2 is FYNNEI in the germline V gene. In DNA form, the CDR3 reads TGTGCCAGCAGTGAGGATGCAGGCCCCAATCAGCCCCAGCATTTT. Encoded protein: CASSEDAGPNQPQHF.

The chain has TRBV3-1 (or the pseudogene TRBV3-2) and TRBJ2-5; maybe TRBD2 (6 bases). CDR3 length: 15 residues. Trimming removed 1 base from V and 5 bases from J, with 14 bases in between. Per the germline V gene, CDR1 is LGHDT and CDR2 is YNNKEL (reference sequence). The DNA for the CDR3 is TGTGCCAGCAGCCAAGGAGGAGGGGCCGAGGAGACCCAGTACTTC. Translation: CASSQGGGAEETQYF.

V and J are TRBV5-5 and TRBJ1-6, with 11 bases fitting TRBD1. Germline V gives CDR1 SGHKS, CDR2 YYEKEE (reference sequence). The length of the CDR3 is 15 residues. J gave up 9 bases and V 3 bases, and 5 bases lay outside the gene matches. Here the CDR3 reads CASSSGQGAFSPLHF. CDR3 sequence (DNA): TGTGCCAGCAGCTCCGGACAGGGGGCGTTTTCACCCCTCCACTTT. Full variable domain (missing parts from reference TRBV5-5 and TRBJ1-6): DAGVTQSPTHLIKTRGQQVTLRCSPISGHKSVSWYQQVLGQGPQFIFQYYEKEERGRGNFPDRFSARQFPNYSSELNVNALLLGDSALYLCASSSGQGAFSPLHFGNGTRLTVT.

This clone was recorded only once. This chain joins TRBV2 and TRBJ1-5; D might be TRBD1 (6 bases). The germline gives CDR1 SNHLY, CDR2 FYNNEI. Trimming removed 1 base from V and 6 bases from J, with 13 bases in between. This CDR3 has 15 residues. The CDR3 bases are TGTGCCAGCAGTGAAGGTTGGGGGGGCGGTCAGCCCCAGCATTTT. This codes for CASSEGWGGGQPQHF. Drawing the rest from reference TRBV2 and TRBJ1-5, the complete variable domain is EPEVTQTPSHQVTQMGQEVILRCVPISNHLYFYWYRQILGQKVEFLVSFYNNEISEKSEIFDDQFSVERPDGSNFTLKIRSTKLEDSAMYFCASSEGWGGGQPQHFGDGTRLSIL.